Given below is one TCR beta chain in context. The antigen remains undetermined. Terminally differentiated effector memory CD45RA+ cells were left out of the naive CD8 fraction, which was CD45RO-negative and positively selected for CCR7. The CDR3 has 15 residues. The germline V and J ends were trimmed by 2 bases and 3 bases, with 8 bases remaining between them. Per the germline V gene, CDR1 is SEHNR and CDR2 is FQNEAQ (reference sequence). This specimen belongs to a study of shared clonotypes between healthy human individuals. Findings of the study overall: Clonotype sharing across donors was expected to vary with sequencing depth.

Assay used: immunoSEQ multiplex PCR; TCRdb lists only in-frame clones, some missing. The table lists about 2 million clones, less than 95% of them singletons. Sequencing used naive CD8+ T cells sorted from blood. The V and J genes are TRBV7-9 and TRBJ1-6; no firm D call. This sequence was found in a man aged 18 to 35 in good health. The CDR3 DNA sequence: TGTGCCAGCAGCTTAACCCTCGACTATAATTCACCCCTCCACTTT. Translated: CASSLTLDYNSPLHF.